These T cell receptor beta chains were read from a single sample in a study of graft-versus-host responses after intestinal transplantation. Some clones are missing from TCRdb's copy, which holds only in-frame ones; the method was immunoSEQ multiplex PCR. The data show some 70,000 clones, roughly 92% seen once. The specimen was bone marrow, collected roughly 780 days after intestinal transplantation. The receptors were gathered from a human patient who received an intestinal transplant, so some T cells may come from the graft donor. CDR3s include the opening cysteine and the closing phenylalanine or tryptophan. Size is omitted from some rows. Given values are once, few, many or a class for expanded clones.

CDR3 protein | J gene | clone size | V gene
CSVLAEANSYEQYF | TRBJ2-7 | - | TRBV29-1
CASSPVKDGGNSPLHF | TRBJ1-6 | - | TRBV6-6
CASSYSNWEQYF | TRBJ2-7 | once | TRBV6-6
CASSLRNSPLHF | TRBJ1-6 | - | TRBV2
CASSEVLTSASEQYF | TRBJ2-7 | - | TRBV2
CASGPEDGYTF | TRBJ1-2 | few | TRBV19
CAWSLGRIGTDTQYF | TRBJ2-3 | - | TRBV30
CASSLAVGGYTF | TRBJ1-2 | - | TRBV5-6
CASSRGRNTDTQYF | TRBJ2-3 | - | TRBV7-2
CASSPTSGYGELFF | TRBJ2-2 | - | TRBV7-9
CASSQDEGGYGYGYTF | TRBJ1-2 | - | TRBV4-1
CASTRTGRSADEQFF | TRBJ2-1 | - | TRBV9
CAWSTRPGGKLFF | TRBJ1-4 | few | TRBV30
CASSLAPTGGADTQYF | TRBJ2-3 | - | TRBV7-6
CATMSGSGGELFF | TRBJ2-2 | - | TRBV10-2
CASLDITGTEAFF | TRBJ1-1 | - | TRBV5-4
CASSYSPGPYEQYF | TRBJ2-7 | - | TRBV6-6
CASSQVKGINQPQHF | TRBJ1-5 | - | TRBV14
CARYRGQMETQYF | TRBJ2-5 | - | TRBV6-5
CASSPPLAGSYEQYF | TRBJ2-7 | - | TRBV18
CASSGRGSSYNEQFF | TRBJ2-1 | - | TRBV9
CASSRGWRSTEAFF | TRBJ1-1 | - | TRBV7-9